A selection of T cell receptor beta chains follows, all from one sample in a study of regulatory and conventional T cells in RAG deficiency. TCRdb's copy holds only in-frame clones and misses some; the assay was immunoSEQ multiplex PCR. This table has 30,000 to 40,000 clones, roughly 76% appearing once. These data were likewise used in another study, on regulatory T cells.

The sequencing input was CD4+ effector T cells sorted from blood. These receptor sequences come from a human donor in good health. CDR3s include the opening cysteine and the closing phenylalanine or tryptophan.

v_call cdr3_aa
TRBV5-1 CASSPRVIEGSPLHF
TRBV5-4 CASSLREAYNEQFF
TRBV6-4 CASSDRAGGLLGTDNEQFF
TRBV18 CASSPRADASGNTIYF
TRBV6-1 CASSVDREHGYTF
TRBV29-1 CSVALHRDYEQYF
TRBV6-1 CASSERAGVLYNEQFF
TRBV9 CASSVSTAPLYEQYF
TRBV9 CASSVESGVFQETQYF
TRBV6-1 CASSARTVSSYNSPLHF
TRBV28 CASSLKDRASPLHF
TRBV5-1 CASSTEVGVRTDTQYF
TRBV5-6 CASSLAQGLNTGELFF
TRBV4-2 CASSQEWGRPDTQYF
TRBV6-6 CASSRQGAGEQYF
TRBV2 CASSEQARNTEAFF